This TCR beta chain was identified during a study of T cell repertoires in cytomegalovirus infection. Looking at the study overall: Well-studied HLA-B-restricted epitopes and recently identified HLA-C-restricted epitopes of CMV were both used in the study. Public TCR beta signatures marked donors with CMV infection and the matching HLA.

Study-level points and caveats: The response measured ex vivo was dominated by TCR beta clonotypes (HLA-C-restricted and CMV-specific).

TCRdb reanalysed the reads using MiXCR and keeps one entry per CDR3 protein. This table has 680,000 or so distinct CDR3 sequences, about 33% appearing once. In this sample, this clonotype turned up a few times. Its target is not known. The TCR originated in a human donor in good health (CMV status not recorded). Some clones in this sample may be carry-over from other donors' samples. Sample: cultured PBMCs, taken from culture after CMV antigen stimulation.

DNA of the CDR3: TGTGCCAGCAGAACAGGGTACTATGGCTACACCTTC. This gives the protein CASRTGYYGYTF. This sequence joins TRBV27 and TRBJ1-2, with a weak D call TRBD1 (6 bases). Germline lookup yields CDR1 MNHEY and CDR2 SMNVEV (reference sequence). Trimming stripped 6 bases from V and 3 bases from J, with 8 bases between. This CDR3 has 12 amino acids.